This T cell receptor (beta chain) was captured in a study of cytomegalovirus exposure and HLA in healthy donors. Study summary: In a previous analysis, approximately 110 million unique TCR beta sequences were found from about 179 million T cells. General study findings and limits: The authors confirmed in vitro that a few CMV-associated chains were specific for CMV antigens. In a later analysis, most CMV-associated TCR beta chains appeared HLA-restricted.

As concerns this clone: Antigen specificity is unknown.

PCR primers comprised 60 Vbeta and 13 Jbeta primers. Profiling relied on immunoSEQ multiplex PCR, and the TCRdb table lists in-frame clones only, not all of them. Of around 170,000 clones listed, over 75% were seen once; the top ten hold 1%. Trimming at V came to 5 bases and at J to 4 bases, leaving 7 bases not matched to a gene. This CDR3 region has 15 residues. CDR1 is LNHDA and CDR2 is SQIVND in the germline V gene (reference sequence). The sequence was collected from a woman aged 45 to 65 in good health and CMV-seropositive. The chain is built from TRBV19 and TRBJ2-2; 7 positions match TRBD1. Sequencing input: PBMCs. Here the CDR3 reads CASSLHRGSTGELFF. The CDR3 DNA reads as TGTGCCAGTAGTCTCCACAGGGGTAGCACCGGGGAGCTGTTTTTT.